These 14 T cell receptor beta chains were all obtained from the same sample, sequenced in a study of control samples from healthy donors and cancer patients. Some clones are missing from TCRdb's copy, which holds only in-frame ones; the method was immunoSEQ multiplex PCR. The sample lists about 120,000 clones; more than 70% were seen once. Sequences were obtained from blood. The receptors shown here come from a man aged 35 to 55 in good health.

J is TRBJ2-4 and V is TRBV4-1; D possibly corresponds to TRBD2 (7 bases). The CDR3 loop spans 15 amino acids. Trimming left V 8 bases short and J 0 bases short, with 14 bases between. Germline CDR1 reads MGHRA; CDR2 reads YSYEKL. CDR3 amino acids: CASAGGPLAKNIQYF. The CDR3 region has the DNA TGCGCCAGCGCCGGGGGGCCCCTAGCCAAAAACATTCAGTACTTC.

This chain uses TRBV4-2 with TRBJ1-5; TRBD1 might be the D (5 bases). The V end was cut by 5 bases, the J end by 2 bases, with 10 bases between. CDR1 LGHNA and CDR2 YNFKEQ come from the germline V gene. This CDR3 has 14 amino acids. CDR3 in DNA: TGTGCCAGCAGCGAAAGGGACGGCAATCAGCCCCAGCATTTT. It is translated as CASSERDGNQPQHF.

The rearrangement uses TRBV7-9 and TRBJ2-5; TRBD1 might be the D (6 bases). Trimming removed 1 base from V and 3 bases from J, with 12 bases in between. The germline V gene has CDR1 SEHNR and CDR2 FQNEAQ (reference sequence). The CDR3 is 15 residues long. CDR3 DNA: TGTGCCAGCAGCTTAGTATATCACAGGGAAGAGACCCAGTACTTC. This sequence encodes CASSLVYHREETQYF. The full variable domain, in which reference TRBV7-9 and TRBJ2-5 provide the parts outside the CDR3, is DTGVSQNPRHKITKRGQNVTFRCDPISEHNRLYWYRQTLGQGPEFLTYFQNEAQLEKSRLLSDRFSAERPKGSFSTLEIQRTEQGDSAMYLCASSLVYHREETQYFGPGTRLLVL.

This CDR3 is CASSSTDTQYF. For the CDR3, the DNA is TGTGCCAGCAGCTCCACAGATACGCAGTATTTT. J is TRBJ2-3 and V is TRBV3-1 (or the pseudogene TRBV3-2), with D hard to call. Trimming shortened V by 5 bases and J by 2 bases, and 2 bases separated the two germline ends. The CDR3 extends over 11 amino acids. The germline V gene has CDR1 LGHDT and CDR2 YNNKEL (reference sequence).

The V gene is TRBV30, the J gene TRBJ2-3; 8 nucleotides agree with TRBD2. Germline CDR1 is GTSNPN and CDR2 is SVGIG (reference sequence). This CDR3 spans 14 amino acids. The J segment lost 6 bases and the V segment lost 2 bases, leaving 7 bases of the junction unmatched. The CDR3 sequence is CAWSTSGGWDTQYF. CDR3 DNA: TGTGCCTGGAGTACCAGCGGGGGTTGGGATACGCAGTATTTT.

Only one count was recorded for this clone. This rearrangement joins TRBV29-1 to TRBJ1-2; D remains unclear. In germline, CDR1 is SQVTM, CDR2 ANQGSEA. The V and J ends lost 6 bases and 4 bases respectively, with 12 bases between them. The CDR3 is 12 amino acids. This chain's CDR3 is CSVRRKPYGYTF. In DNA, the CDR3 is TGCAGCGTCCGAAGAAAACCCTATGGCTACACCTTC.

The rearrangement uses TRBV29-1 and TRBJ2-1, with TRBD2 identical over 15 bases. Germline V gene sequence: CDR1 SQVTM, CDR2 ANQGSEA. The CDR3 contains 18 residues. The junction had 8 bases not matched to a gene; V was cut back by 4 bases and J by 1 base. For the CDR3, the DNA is TGCAGCGTTGCTGGACTAGCGGGGGGGCACATATCCTACAATGAGCAGTTCTTC. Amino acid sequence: CSVAGLAGGHISYNEQFF.

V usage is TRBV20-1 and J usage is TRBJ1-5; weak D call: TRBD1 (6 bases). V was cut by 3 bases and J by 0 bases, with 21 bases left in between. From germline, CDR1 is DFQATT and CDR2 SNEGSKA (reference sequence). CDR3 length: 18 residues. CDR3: CSASKTGQGRYSNQPQHF. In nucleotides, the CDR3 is TGCAGTGCTAGTAAAACAGGGCAGGGCCGATATAGCAATCAGCCCCAGCATTTT.

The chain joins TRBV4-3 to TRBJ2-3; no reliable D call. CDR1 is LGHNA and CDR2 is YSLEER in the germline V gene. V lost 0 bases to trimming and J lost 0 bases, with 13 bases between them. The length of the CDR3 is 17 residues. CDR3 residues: CASSQEGPQDSTDTQYF. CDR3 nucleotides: TGCGCCAGCAGCCAAGAAGGTCCACAAGATAGCACAGATACGCAGTATTTT.

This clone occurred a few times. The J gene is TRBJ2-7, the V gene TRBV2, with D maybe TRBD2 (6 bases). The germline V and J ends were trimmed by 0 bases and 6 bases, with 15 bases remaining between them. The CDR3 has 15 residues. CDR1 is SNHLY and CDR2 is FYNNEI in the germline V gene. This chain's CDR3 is CASSEALRGGGEQYF. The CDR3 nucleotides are TGTGCCAGCAGTGAAGCGCTTCGGGGAGGTGGCGAGCAGTACTTC.

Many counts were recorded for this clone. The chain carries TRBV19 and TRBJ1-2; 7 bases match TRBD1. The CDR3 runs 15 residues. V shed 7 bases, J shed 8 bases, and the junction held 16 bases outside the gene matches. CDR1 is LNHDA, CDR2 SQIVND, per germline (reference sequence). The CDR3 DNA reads TGTGCCAGTACCGAAATGGACAGGAAGGTTAACGGCTACACCTTC. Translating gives CASTEMDRKVNGYTF.

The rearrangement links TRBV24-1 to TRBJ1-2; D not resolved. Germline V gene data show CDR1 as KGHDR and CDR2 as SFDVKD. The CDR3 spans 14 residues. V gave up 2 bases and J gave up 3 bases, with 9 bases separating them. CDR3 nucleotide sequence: TGTGCCACCAGTGATTCGACTCGTTACTATGGCTACACCTTC. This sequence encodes CATSDSTRYYGYTF.

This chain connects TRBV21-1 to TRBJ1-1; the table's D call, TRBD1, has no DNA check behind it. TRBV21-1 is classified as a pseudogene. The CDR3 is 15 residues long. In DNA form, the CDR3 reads TGTGCCAGCAGCAAAGCCGACAGAATGAACACTGAAGCTTTCTTT. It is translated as CASSKADRMNTEAFF.

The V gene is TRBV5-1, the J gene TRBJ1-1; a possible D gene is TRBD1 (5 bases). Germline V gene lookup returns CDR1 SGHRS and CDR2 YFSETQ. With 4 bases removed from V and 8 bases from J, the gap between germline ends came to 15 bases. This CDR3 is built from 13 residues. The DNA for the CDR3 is TGCGCCAGCAGCAGTACGGGGCAAATCGAAGCTTTCTTT. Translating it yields CASSSTGQIEAFF.